Below, 3 T cell receptor beta chains from the same sample are listed, as sequenced in a study of cytotoxic CD8 clonotypes in ibrutinib-treated CLL. The table came from immunoSEQ multiplex PCR; TCRdb's copy has only in-frame clones and leaves some out. Of more than 300,000 clones in the sample, about 77% were seen once. Sequenced material: PBMCs, taken before ibrutinib treatment. The receptors originated from a human donor with chronic lymphocytic leukemia.

The rearrangement uses TRBV5-1 and TRBJ2-7, with 10 bases lining up with TRBD1. The V gene's germline CDR1 is SGHRS and CDR2 YFSETQ. CDR3 length: 15 amino acids. V shed 4 bases and J 1 base; nucleotides not matched to a gene: 5. CDR3 loop: CASSLGQGRSYEQYF. The CDR3 bases are TGCGCCAGCAGCCTGGGACAGGGGCGGTCCTACGAGCAGTACTTC.

The chain uses TRBV30 and TRBJ2-4; D remains ambiguous. Germline V lookup: CDR1 GTSNPN, CDR2 SVGIG (reference sequence). The CDR3 covers 13 residues. V shed 4 bases and J shed 0 bases, with 7 bases lying between them. CDR3 region: CAWTGIAKNIQYF. The CDR3 nucleotides read TGTGCCTGGACTGGGATAGCCAAAAACATTCAGTACTTC.

This sequence joins TRBV6-5 and TRBJ2-1; 8 nucleotides line up with TRBD1. This CDR3 comprises 15 residues. CDR1 and CDR2 from the germline V gene are MNHEY and SVGAGI. The J segment lost 4 bases and the V segment lost 2 bases, leaving 4 bases of the junction unmatched. Here the CDR3 reads CASSYRDRRYNEQFF. In DNA form, the CDR3 reads TGTGCCAGCAGTTACCGGGACAGGCGTTACAATGAGCAGTTCTTC.